What follows are 2 T cell receptor beta chains derived from one specimen sequenced in a study of CD8+ T cells in alopecia areata. After isolation, RNA underwent reverse transcription to generate cDNA as the sequencing template. Here immunoSEQ multiplex PCR was the method, and the copy in TCRdb shows in-frame clones only, minus some. The profile shows thousands of clones, around 60% of them singletons. Samples from alopecia areata patients were lesional scalp punch biopsies and peripheral blood. The sequenced sample was skin, obtained at week 0. All receptors derive from a human donor with alopecia areata.

The chain combines TRBV9 with TRBJ2-3, with D possibly TRBD2 on 6 matching bases. This CDR3 comprises 15 residues. Trimming took off 3 bases at V and 2 bases at J, with 13 bases between the two ends. Germline V gives CDR1 SGDLS, CDR2 YYNGEE. In DNA form, the CDR3 reads TGTGCCAGCAGCGCTTGGGACTCCTTCACAGATACGCAGTATTTT. Translation: CASSAWDSFTDTQYF.

The V call is TRBV10-3, the J call TRBJ2-7, with D possibly TRBD1 on 5 matching bases. Germline lookup yields CDR1 ENHRY and CDR2 SYGVKD. Trimming pared 5 bases from V and 0 bases from J, leaving 11 bases between. The CDR3 sequence is 14 residues long. The CDR3 bases are TGTGCCATCAGTAAGACAGATAGCTCCTACGAGCAGTACTTC. It specifies CAISKTDSSYEQYF.